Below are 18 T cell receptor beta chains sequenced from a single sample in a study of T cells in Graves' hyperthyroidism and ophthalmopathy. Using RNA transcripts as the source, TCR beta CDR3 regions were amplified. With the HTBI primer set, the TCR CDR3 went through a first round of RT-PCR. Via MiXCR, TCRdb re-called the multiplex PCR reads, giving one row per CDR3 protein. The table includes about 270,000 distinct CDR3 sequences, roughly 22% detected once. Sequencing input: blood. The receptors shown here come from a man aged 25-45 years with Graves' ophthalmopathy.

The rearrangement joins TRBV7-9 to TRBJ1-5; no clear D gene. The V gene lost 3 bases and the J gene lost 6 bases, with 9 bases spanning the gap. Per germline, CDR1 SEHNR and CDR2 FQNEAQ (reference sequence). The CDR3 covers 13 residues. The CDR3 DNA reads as TGTGCCAGCAGCTTCCGGGAAGGTCAGCCCCAGCATTTT. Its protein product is CASSFREGQPQHF.

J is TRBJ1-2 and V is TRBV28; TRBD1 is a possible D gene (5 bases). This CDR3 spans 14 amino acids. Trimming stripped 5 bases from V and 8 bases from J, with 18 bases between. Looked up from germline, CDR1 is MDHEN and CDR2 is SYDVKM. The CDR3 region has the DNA TGTGCCAGCAGTGAAGACGGCAGGGATTACGGCTACACCTTC. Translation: CASSEDGRDYGYTF.

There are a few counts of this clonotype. This chain's CDR3 is CASSLDRTGQDTQYF. CDR3 DNA: TGTGCCAGCAGCTTAGATCGAACGGGTCAAGATACGCAGTATTTT. The rearrangement links TRBV7-8 to TRBJ2-3; D gene unclear. Trimming cost V 1 base and J 5 bases, with 13 bases left between them. Per the germline V gene, CDR1 is SGHVS and CDR2 is FQNEAQ. CDR3 length: 15 residues.

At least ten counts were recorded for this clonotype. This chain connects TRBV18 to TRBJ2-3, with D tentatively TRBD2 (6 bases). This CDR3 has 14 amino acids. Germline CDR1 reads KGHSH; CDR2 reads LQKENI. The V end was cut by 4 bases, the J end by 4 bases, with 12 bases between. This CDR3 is CASSRGTGPDTQYF. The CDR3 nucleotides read TGTGCCAGCTCACGCGGGACCGGGCCAGATACGCAGTATTTT.

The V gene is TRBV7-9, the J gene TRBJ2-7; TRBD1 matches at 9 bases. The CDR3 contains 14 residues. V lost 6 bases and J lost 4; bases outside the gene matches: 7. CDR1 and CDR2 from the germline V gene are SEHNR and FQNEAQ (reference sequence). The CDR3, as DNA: TGTGCCAGCAGTTTCGACAGGGGGATTTACGAGCAGTACTTC. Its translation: CASSFDRGIYEQYF. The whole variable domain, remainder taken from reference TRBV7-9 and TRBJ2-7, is DTGVSQNPRHKITKRGQNVTFRCDPISEHNRLYWYRQTLGQGPEFLTYFQNEAQLEKSRLLSDRFSAERPKGSFSTLEIQRTEQGDSAMYLCASSFDRGIYEQYFGPGTRLTVT.

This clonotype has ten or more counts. CDR3 sequence (DNA): TGTGCCAGCAGTGATACCGGGACAGTCATCCACACTGAAGCTTTCTTT. Its protein is CASSDTGTVIHTEAFF. J is TRBJ1-1 and V is TRBV2; 7 bases line up with TRBD1. The CDR3 covers 16 residues. Germline values: CDR1 SNHLY, CDR2 FYNNEI. V shed 3 bases and J 3 bases; nucleotides not matched to a gene: 10.

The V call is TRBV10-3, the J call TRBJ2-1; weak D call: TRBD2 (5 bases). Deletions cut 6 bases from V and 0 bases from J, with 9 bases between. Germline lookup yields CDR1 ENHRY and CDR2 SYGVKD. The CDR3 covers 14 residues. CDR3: CAIRTTLSYNEQFF. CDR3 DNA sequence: TGTGCCATCAGGACTACCCTCTCCTACAATGAGCAGTTCTTC.

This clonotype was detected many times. The CDR3, as DNA: TGTGCCAGCAGCTTAGTAGCGGGAGGGCCCAATGAGCAGTTCTTC. Translation: CASSLVAGGPNEQFF. V is TRBV7-6 and J is TRBJ2-1; 11 nucleotides line up with TRBD2. J was trimmed by 6 bases and V by 1 base; bases with no gene match: 2. This CDR3 is built from 15 residues. Germline CDR1 and CDR2: SGHVS and FNYEAQ.

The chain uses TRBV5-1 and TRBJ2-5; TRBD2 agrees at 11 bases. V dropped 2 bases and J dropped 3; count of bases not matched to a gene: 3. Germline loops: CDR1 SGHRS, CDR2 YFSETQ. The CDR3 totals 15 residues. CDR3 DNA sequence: TGCGCCAGCAGCTTCCTAGCGGGAGGTGAAGAGACCCAGTACTTC. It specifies CASSFLAGGEETQYF.

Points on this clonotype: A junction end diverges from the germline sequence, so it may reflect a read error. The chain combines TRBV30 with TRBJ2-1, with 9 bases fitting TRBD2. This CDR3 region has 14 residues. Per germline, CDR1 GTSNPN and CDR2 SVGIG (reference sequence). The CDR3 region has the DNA TGTGCCTGGAAGGGTGCGGGAGGGTACAATGAGCAGTCCTTC. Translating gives CAWKGAGGYNEQSF. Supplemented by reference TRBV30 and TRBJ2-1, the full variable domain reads SQTIHQWPATLVQPVGSPLSLECTVEGTSNPNLYWYRQAAGRGLQLLFYSVGIGQISSEVPQNLSASRPQDRQFILSSKKLLLSDSGFYLCAWKGAGGYNEQSFGPGTRLTVL.

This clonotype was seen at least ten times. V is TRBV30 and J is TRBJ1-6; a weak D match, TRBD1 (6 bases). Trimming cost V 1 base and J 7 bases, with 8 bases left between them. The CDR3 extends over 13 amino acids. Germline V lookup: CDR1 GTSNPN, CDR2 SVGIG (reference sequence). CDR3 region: CAWSGTANSPLHF. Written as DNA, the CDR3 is TGTGCCTGGAGTGGGACAGCAAATTCACCCCTCCACTTT.

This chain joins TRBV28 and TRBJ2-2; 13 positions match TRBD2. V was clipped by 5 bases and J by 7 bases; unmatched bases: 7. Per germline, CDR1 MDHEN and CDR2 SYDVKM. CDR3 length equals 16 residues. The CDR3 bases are TGTGCCAGCAGTACTAGCGGGAGGGCCTCGGACGGGGAGCTGTTTTTT. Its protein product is CASSTSGRASDGELFF.

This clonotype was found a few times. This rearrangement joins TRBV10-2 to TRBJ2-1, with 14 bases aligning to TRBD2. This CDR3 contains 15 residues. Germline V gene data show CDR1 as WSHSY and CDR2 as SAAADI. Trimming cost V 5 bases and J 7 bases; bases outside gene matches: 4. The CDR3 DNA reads TGCGCCAGCAGTACCGGGACTAGCGGGAGTAATGAGCAGTTCTTC. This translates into CASSTGTSGSNEQFF.

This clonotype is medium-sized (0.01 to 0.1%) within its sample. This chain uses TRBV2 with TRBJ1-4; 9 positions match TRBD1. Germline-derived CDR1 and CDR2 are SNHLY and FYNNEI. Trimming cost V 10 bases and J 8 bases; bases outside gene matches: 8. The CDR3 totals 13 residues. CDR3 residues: CAIAGTGHEKLFF. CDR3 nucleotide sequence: TGTGCCATCGCGGGGACAGGGCACGAAAAACTGTTTTTT.

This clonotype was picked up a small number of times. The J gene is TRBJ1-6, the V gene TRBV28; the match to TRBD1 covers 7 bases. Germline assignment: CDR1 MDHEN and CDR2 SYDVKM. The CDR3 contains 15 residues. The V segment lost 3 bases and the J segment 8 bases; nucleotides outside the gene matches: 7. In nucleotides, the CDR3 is TGTGCCAGCAGTTTTTTCGACAGGGAGTATTCACCCCTCCACTTT. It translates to CASSFFDREYSPLHF. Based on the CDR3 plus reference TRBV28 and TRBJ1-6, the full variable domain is DVKVTQSSRYLVKRTGEKVFLECVQDMDHENMFWYRQDPGLGLRLIYFSYDVKMKEKGDIPEGYSVSREKKERFSLILESASTNQTSMYLCASSFFDREYSPLHFGNGTRLTVT.

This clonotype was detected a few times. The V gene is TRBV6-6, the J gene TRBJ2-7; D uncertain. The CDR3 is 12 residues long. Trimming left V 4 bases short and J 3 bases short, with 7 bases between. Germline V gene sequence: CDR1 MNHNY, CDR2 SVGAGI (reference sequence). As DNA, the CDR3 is TGTGCCAGCAGTTCCTCGTTCTACGAGCAGTACTTC. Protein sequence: CASSSSFYEQYF.

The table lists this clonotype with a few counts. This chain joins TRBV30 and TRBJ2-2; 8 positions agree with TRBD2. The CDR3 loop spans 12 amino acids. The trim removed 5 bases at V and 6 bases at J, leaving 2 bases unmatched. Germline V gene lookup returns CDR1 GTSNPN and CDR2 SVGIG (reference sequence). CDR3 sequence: CAWWTSPGELFF. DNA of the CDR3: TGTGCCTGGTGGACTAGCCCCGGGGAGCTGTTTTTT.

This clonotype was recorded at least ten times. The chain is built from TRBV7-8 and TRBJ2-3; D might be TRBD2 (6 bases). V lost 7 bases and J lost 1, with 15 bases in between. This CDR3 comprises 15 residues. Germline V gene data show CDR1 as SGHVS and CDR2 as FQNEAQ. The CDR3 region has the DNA TGTGCCAGCACCCCTGGGGGAGGACGCACAGATACGCAGTATTTT. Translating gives CASTPGGGRTDTQYF.